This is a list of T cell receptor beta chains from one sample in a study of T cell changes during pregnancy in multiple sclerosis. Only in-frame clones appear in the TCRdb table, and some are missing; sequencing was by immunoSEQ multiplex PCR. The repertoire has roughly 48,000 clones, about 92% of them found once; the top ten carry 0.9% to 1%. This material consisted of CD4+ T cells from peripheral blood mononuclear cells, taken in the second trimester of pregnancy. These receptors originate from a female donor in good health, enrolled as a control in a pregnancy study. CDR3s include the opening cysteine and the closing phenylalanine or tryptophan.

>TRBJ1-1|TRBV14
CASSQNTGGAAFF
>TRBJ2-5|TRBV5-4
CASSAGPQETQYF
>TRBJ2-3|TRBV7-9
CASSRQGLAVSTDTQYF
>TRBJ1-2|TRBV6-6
CASGGQNQNGYTF
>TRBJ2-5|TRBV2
CASSREEAETQYF
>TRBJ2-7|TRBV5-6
CASSPPPGTGDYEQYF
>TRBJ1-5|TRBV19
CASSTTKNQPQHF
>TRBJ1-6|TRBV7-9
CASSKEGHYNSPLHF
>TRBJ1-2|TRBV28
CASSKRELLYGYTF
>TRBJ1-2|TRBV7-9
CASSLRDPAYGYTF
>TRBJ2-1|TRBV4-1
CASSVGGRANEQFF
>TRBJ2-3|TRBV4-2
CASSQDQAGTQYF
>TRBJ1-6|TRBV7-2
CASSGEVARLSPLHF
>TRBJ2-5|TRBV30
CASPTVKETQYF
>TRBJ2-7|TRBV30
CAWSITSGSSYEQYF
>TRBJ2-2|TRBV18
CASRTSADTGELFF
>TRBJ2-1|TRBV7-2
CASSLGLAGGEQFF
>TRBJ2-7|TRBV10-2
CASSQSTGGSYEQYF
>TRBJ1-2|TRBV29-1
CSVGTGGESYTF
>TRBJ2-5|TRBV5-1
CASSPRARQETQYF
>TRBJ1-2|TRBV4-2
CASSQGGQNYGYTF
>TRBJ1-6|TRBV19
CASRLATTAYNSPLHF
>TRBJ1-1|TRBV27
CASSLVPPGRLNTEAFF
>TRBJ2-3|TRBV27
CARGYANTQYF
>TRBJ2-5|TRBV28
CASSQPGQGSQETQYF
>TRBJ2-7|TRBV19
CASSTDSQSSYEQYF
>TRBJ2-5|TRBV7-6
CASSYAGHLQETQYF
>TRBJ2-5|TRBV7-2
CASSLGDRGTETQYF